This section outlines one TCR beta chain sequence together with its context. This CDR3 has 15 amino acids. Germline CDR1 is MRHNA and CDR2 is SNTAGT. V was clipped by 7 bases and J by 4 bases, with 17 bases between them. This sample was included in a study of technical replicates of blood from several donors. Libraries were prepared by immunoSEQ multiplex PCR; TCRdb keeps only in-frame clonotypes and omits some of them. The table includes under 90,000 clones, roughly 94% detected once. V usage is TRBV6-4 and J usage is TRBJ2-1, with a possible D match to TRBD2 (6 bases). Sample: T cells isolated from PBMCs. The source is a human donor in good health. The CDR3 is CASKKSLGLYNEQFF. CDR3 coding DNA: TGTGCCAGCAAGAAAAGTTTGGGACTTTACAATGAGCAGTTCTTC.